Below, one T cell receptor beta chain is given with its context. As originally analysed: Estimation of nucleated cell counts was performed using reference gene primer amplification. Using immunoSEQ multiplex PCR, the repertoire was profiled, and TCRdb retains in-frame clones only, with some absent. V and J calls and clone size follow that table, whereas D and trimming were derived from the DNA. The table records approximately 70,000 clones, roughly 92% of them present only once. The sample originates from a study of blood T cell repertoires in COVID-19. Study at large: The United States, Italy and Spain supplied acute and convalescent COVID-19 samples. PBMCs, B-cell-depleted T cells, or T cells were the source of the cDNA or gDNA that made up the material.

Seattle patients were enrolled during active infection and followed longitudinally. This CDR3 is 14 amino acids long. V shed 6 bases and J shed 1 base, with 11 bases lying between them. From germline, CDR1 is SNHLY and CDR2 FYNNEI. The rearrangement links TRBV2 to TRBJ2-3; perhaps TRBD1 as D (5 bases). The material sequenced was peripheral blood. The sequence was collected from a man aged 50-60 years with COVID-19, enrolled during active disease. CDR3 DNA: TGTGCCAGCAGCATCGGACAAGGCACAGATACGCAGTATTTT. Amino acid sequence: CASSIGQGTDTQYF. Complete variable domain (other parts from reference TRBV2 and TRBJ2-3): EPEVTQTPSHQVTQMGQEVILRCVPISNHLYFYWYRQILGQKVEFLVSFYNNEISEKSEIFDDQFSVERPDGSNFTLKIRSTKLEDSAMYFCASSIGQGTDTQYFGPGTRLTVL.